The 16 T cell receptor beta chains below were found in one sample sequenced in a study of blood T cells in healthy people across ages. Primed by a sample-barcoded 5' primer and a J-beta primer mix, a second PCR proceeded for about 6 to 12 cycles. One entry per CDR3 protein, called by TCRdb with MiXCR from the 5' RACE reads. The sample shows roughly 1,500,000 distinct CDR3 sequences, around 39% of them seen only once. The source material was blood. Receptors originate from a woman aged 18-29 years in good health.

This clonotype was counted between two and nine times. The gene calls are TRBV20-1 and TRBJ2-7; D unresolved. Germline V gene sequence: CDR1 DFQATT, CDR2 SNEGSKA (reference sequence). V gave up 4 bases and J gave up 4 bases, with 5 bases separating them. The CDR3 is 10 residues long. CDR3 region: CSATQYEQYF. CDR3 sequence (DNA): TGCAGTGCTACCCAATACGAGCAGTACTTC.

This clonotype appeared once. The gene calls are TRBV5-1 and TRBJ2-4; perhaps TRBD1 as D (8 bases). The V gene's germline CDR1 is SGHRS and CDR2 YFSETQ. V was pared by 0 bases and J by 9 bases, with 19 bases between. CDR3 length: 16 amino acids. CDR3 residues: CASSLGTGGEGSIQYF. CDR3 bases: TGCGCCAGCAGCTTGGGAACAGGGGGGGAAGGAAGCATTCAGTACTTC.

This clonotype appeared a few times. V and J are TRBV4-1 and TRBJ1-2; D may be TRBD1 (6 bases). The CDR3 extends over 13 amino acids. Germline loops: CDR1 MGHRA, CDR2 YSYEKL. The ends were cut back, 1 base at V and 8 bases at J, with 11 bases in the middle. CDR3 nucleotide sequence: TGCGCCAGCAGCCAAGGGCAGGGGATCGGCTACACCTTC. Translating gives CASSQGQGIGYTF.

J is TRBJ2-7 and V is TRBV10-3; no definite D call. The CDR3 spans 14 residues. V was cut by 6 bases and J by 3 bases, with 15 bases left in between. Germline assignment: CDR1 ENHRY and CDR2 SYGVKD. In nucleotides, the CDR3 is TGTGCCATCAGGGTGGGTGGGAAGAACTACGAGCAGTACTTC. Protein: CAIRVGGKNYEQYF.

This chain connects TRBV5-5 to TRBJ1-1, with D possibly being TRBD1 (5 bases). Deletions cut 2 bases from V and 2 bases from J, with 13 bases between. CDR1 and CDR2 from the germline V gene are SGHKS and YYEKEE (reference sequence). This CDR3 contains 15 residues. CDR3 loop: CASSFKGVENTEAFF. In DNA, the CDR3 is TGTGCCAGCAGCTTCAAAGGGGTCGAAAACACTGAAGCTTTCTTT.

V is TRBV7-6 and J is TRBJ2-7, with D perhaps matching TRBD1 (7 bases). The ends were cut back, 4 bases at V and 6 bases at J, with 28 bases in the middle. CDR1 and CDR2 (germline): SGHVS, FNYEAQ. This CDR3 is built from 18 residues. CDR3 DNA sequence: TGTGCCAGCAGCTCGGGGGTAAGGGGGCTCGTCCCTTTGAGCGAGCAGTACTTC. The encoded protein is CASSSGVRGLVPLSEQYF. Full variable domain (missing parts from reference TRBV7-6 and TRBJ2-7): GAGVSQSPRYKVTKRGQDVALRCDPISGHVSLYWYRQALGQGPEFLTYFNYEAQQDKSGLPNDRFSAERPEGSISTLTIQRTEQRDSAMYRCASSSGVRGLVPLSEQYFGPGTRLTVT.

V and J are TRBV12-3 or TRBV12-4 and TRBJ2-5; D is possibly TRBD2 (6 bases). The CDR3 totals 15 residues. Trimming took 3 bases from V and 11 from J, leaving 22 bases between them. As DNA, the CDR3 is TGTGCCAGCAGTTTCGGAGGGGCTAACTACAATGAGCAGTACTTC. This gives the protein CASSFGGANYNEQYF.

V and J are TRBV2 and TRBJ2-1; D might be TRBD1 or TRBD2, each matching 5 bases. The V end lost 3 bases, the J end lost 7 bases, and 19 bases lay between the germline ends. Germline values: CDR1 SNHLY, CDR2 FYNNEI. The CDR3 loop spans 16 amino acids. CDR3 DNA sequence: TGTGCCAGCAGTGATCAGCACGGGGCCACGGGAAATGAGCAGTTCTTC. It translates to CASSDQHGATGNEQFF.

V is TRBV6-1 and J is TRBJ2-1; 10 bases match TRBD1. Germline loops: CDR1 MNHNS, CDR2 SASEGT. After removal of 6 bases from V and 7 bases from J, the junction contained 12 bases not matched to a gene. The CDR3 sequence is 16 residues long. DNA of the CDR3: TGTGCCAGCAGGGGTGGGGACAGGGGACATGGGAATGAGCAGTTCTTC. Its translation: CASRGGDRGHGNEQFF.

The rearrangement joins TRBV9 to TRBJ1-6; a possible D gene is TRBD1 (5 bases). This CDR3 has 15 amino acids. Looked up from germline, CDR1 is SGDLS and CDR2 is YYNGEE. V was trimmed by 5 bases and J by 4 bases, leaving 13 bases between them. The CDR3 DNA reads as TGTGCCAGCAGTCAACGGGGGAATTATAATTCACCCCTCCACTTT. Encoded protein: CASSQRGNYNSPLHF.

The J gene is TRBJ1-5, the V gene TRBV24-1; D might be TRBD1 (6 bases). Germline V gene lookup returns CDR1 KGHDR and CDR2 SFDVKD. This CDR3 has 16 amino acids. The germline V and J ends were trimmed by 7 bases and 2 bases, with 17 bases remaining between them. CDR3 DNA sequence: TGTGCCACCAGCGGCCCTGGGGGCTTCGGCAATCAGCCCCAGCATTTT. Protein product: CATSGPGGFGNQPQHF.

The chain is built from TRBV20-1 and TRBJ1-2; 7 positions match TRBD1. The CDR3 is 15 amino acids. Losses at the gene ends were 6 bases for V and 2 bases for J; bases not matched to a gene: 12. Germline V lookup: CDR1 DFQATT, CDR2 SNEGSKA (reference sequence). This CDR3 reads CSAGKGASDNYGYTF. In DNA form, the CDR3 reads TGCAGTGCCGGAAAGGGGGCGTCCGACAACTATGGCTACACCTTC.

This clonotype was seen more than once but under ten times. V gene TRBV7-9 combines with J gene TRBJ2-7, with 7 positions matching TRBD2. The V gene's germline CDR1 is SEHNR and CDR2 FQNEAQ (reference sequence). V lost 1 base to trimming and J lost 7 bases; unmatched junction nucleotides: 13. This CDR3 has 16 amino acids. This chain's CDR3 is CASSLGVGLGMAEQYF. The CDR3 coding sequence is TGTGCCAGCAGCTTAGGAGTTGGACTAGGCATGGCGGAGCAGTACTTC.

V is TRBV28 and J is TRBJ2-5; 11 nucleotides align to TRBD2. The V segment lost 4 bases and the J segment 11 bases; nucleotides outside the gene matches: 12. Germline CDR1 and CDR2: MDHEN and SYDVKM. The CDR3 covers 15 residues. This CDR3 reads CASSYPLAGGDEQYF. In DNA form, the CDR3 reads TGTGCCAGCAGTTACCCCCTAGCGGGGGGTGATGAGCAGTACTTC. Variable domain in full (rest from reference TRBV28 and TRBJ2-5): DVKVTQSSRYLVKRTGEKVFLECVQDMDHENMFWYRQDPGLGLRLIYFSYDVKMKEKGDIPEGYSVSREKKERFSLILESASTNQTSMYLCASSYPLAGGDEQYFGPGTRLLVL.

V and J are TRBV4-1 and TRBJ2-3; perhaps TRBD2 as D (5 bases). The length of the CDR3 is 14 residues. Germline V gene data show CDR1 as MGHRA and CDR2 as YSYEKL. The V end was cut by 2 bases, the J end by 6 bases, with 12 bases between. The CDR3 loop reads CASSQKGLQDTQYF. CDR3 nucleotides: TGCGCCAGCAGCCAAAAAGGACTTCAGGATACGCAGTATTTT.

This clonotype showed up just a few times. The chain carries TRBV21-1 and TRBJ2-3; the tabulated D call, TRBD2, remains unverified against the DNA. TRBV21-1 is a pseudogene. The CDR3 loop spans 20 amino acids. CDR3 nucleotides: TGTGCCAGCAGCACACCCGTCCCGACTAGCGGGAGTGGAACCACAGATACGCAGTATTTT. It translates to CASSTPVPTSGSGTTDTQYF.